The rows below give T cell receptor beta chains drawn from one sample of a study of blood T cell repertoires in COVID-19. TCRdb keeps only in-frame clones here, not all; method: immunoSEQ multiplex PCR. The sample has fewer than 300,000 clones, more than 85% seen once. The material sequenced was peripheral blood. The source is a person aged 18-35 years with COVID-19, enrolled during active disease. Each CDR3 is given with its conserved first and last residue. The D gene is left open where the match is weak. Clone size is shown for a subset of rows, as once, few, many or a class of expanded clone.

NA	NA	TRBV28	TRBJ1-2	TGTGCCAGCAGTCAATCGAGGGGGAACTATGGCTACACCTTC	CASSQSRGNYGYTF
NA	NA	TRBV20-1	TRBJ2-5	TGCAGTGCCGGGAAGACCCAGTACTTC	CSAGKTQYF
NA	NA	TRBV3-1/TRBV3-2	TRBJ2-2	TGTGCCAGCAGCCAACCCACTCCGGGACTCACTACCGGGGAGCTGTTTTTT	CASSQPTPGLTTGELFF
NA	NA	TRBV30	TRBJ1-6	TGTGCCTGGAGCTGGACCGCCGGTTCGGGGGCCCTCCACTTT	CAWSWTAGSGALHF
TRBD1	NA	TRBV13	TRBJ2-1	TGTGCCAGCAGCGAGGGGACAGGGGGCGGGAATGAGCAGTTCTTC	CASSEGTGGGNEQFF
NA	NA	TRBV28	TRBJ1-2	TGTGCCAGCAGTCTCGGGGGAAATTATGGCTACACCTTC	CASSLGGNYGYTF
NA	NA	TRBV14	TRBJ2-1	TGTGCCAGCAGCAAAAGTCACAGGGTTAGCTCCTACAATGAGCAGTTCTTC	CASSKSHRVSSYNEQFF
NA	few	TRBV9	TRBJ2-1	TGTGCCAGCAACTCCGGGGGGCCTGCTCCCTACAATGAGCAGTTCTTC	CASNSGGPAPYNEQFF
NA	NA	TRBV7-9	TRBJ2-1	TGTGCCAGCACTTGGGGGGACCGGCAGTTCTTC	CASTWGDRQFF
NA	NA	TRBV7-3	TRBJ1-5	TGTGCCAGCAGCTCCAGGGCAGGGCAGCCCCAGCATTTT	CASSSRAGQPQHF
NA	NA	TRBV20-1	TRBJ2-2	TGCAGTGCTCCGGGTGGCGGGGAGCTGTTTTTT	CSAPGGGELFF
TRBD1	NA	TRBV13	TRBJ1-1	TGTGCCAGCAGCCCCGATATCACTTTTGGACAGGGTGGGACTGAAGCTTTCTTT	CASSPDITFGQGGTEAFF
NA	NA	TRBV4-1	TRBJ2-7	TGCGCCAGCAGCCCCAACTTCTTGGCCGGGGTCGAGCAGTACTTC	CASSPNFLAGVEQYF
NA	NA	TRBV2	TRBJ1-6	TGTGCCAGCAGTGTCATGCAGGGAGGATATAATTCACCCCTCCACTTT	CASSVMQGGYNSPLHF
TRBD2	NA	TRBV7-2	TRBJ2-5	TGTGCCAGCAGCTTATTTGGCGGGAGCATCCAAGAGACCCAGTACTTC	CASSLFGGSIQETQYF
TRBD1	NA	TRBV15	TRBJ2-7	TGTGCCACCAGCAGAGTTCGGGACAGCTCCTACGAGCAGTACTTC	CATSRVRDSSYEQYF
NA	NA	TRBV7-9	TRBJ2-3	TGTGCCAGCAGCTTAGCTCAGGGGGGCTCCCCTACGCAGTATTTT	CASSLAQGGSPTQYF
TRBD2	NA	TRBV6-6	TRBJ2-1	TGTGCCAGCAGTCCTTTGACTAGCGACAATGAGCAGTTCTTC	CASSPLTSDNEQFF
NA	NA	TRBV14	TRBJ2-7	TGTGCCAGCAGCCCAGGGGCTGTGGTACGGCAGTACTTC	CASSPGAVVRQYF
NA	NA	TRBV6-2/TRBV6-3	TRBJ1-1	TGTGCCAGCAGTTACTCTACTGGGGGGGACACTGAAGCTTTCTTT	CASSYSTGGDTEAFF
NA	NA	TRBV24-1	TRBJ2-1	TGTGCCACCAGTGATTCCGCTTACGGGACAATTCACAATGAGCAGTTCTTC	CATSDSAYGTIHNEQFF
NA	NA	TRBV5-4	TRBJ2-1	TGTGCCAGCAGCTTGGGACTAGAAAACTACAATGAGCAGTTCTTC	CASSLGLENYNEQFF
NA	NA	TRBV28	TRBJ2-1	TGTGCCAGCAGTTTAAGGGGTGCGGGGTCCAATGAGCAGTTCTTC	CASSLRGAGSNEQFF
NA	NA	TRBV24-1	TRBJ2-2	TGTGCCACCAGTGATCGGGACTACACCGGGGAGCTGTTTTTT	CATSDRDYTGELFF
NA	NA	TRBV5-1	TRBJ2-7	TGCGCCAGCAGCTTGTACCCAGACTACGAGCAGTACTTC	CASSLYPDYEQYF
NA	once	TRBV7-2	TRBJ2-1	TGTGCCAGCAGCTTAGACAGGTCTGGAGCTAATGAGCAGTTCTTC	CASSLDRSGANEQFF
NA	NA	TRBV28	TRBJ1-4	TGTGCCAGCAGTTTTAGGTCTAGGGAAAAACTGTTTTTT	CASSFRSREKLFF
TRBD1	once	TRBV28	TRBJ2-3	TGTGCCAGCGGGCGGACAGGGGTCACAGATACGCAGTATTTT	CASGRTGVTDTQYF
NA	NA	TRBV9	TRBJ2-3	TGTGCCAGCAGCGTAGCTGTTGGCCCCACAGATACGCAGTATTTT	CASSVAVGPTDTQYF
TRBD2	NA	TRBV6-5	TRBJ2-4	TGTGCCAGCAGGCTAGGGCGGGAGATTCAGTACTTC	CASRLGREIQYF
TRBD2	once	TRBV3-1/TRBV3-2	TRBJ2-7	TGTGCCAGCAGGGAGCGGACTAGCGGATGCTACGAGCAGTACTTC	CASRERTSGCYEQYF
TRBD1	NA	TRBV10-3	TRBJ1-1	TGTGCCGTCAAAGCCGGGACAGGGAACACTGAAGCTTTCTTT	CAVKAGTGNTEAFF
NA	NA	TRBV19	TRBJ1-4	TGTGCCAGTAGTCCCATCGTTGTGGGAATCGGGGACACGCGCGAAAAACTGTTTTTT	CASSPIVVGIGDTREKLFF